The 21 T cell receptor beta chains given below trace back to one sample, sequenced in a study of shared clonotypes between healthy human individuals. The assay was immunoSEQ multiplex PCR, and TCRdb's table has in-frame clones only and misses some. The top ten clones hold under 2% of a sample with approximately 2,200,000 clones, approximately 94% of them seen once. CD45RO-negative, CCR7-positively selected cells formed the naive CD8 fraction, excluding terminally differentiated effector memory CD45RA+ cells. The material sequenced was naive CD8+ T cells from PBMCs. Source of these receptors: a man between 18 and 29 years old in good health. Some clones in this sample may be carry-over from other donors' samples.

As concerns this clone: The sample carries other DNA sequences with the same CDR3. The chain couples TRBV9 to TRBJ2-7; a weak D match, TRBD2 (5 bases). CDR1 is SGDLS, CDR2 YYNGEE, per germline. V dropped 2 bases and J dropped 3 bases, with 9 bases sitting between them. This CDR3 is built from 13 residues. Here the CDR3 reads CASSVGLSYEQYF. The CDR3 DNA reads TGTGCCAGCAGCGTTGGACTGAGCTACGAGCAGTACTTC.

CDR3 nucleotide sequence: TGTGCCAGCAGTTTATCCCGGGACAGGGGTCGAGAGACTGAAGCTTTCTTT. This sequence encodes CASSLSRDRGRETEAFF. The chain employs TRBV28 and TRBJ1-1; 10 positions agree with TRBD1. Germline assignment: CDR1 MDHEN and CDR2 SYDVKM. The CDR3 is made up of 17 amino acids. The V and J ends lost 1 base and 5 bases, in that order; junction bases with no gene match: 10.

The chain uses TRBV28 and TRBJ1-2, with 8 bases aligning to TRBD1. The germline CDR1 and CDR2 sequences are MDHEN and SYDVKM. The V segment lost 1 base and the J segment 3 bases; nucleotides outside the gene matches: 7. This CDR3 contains 16 residues. The CDR3 DNA reads TGTGCCAGCAGTTTATCCTCAGGGGGCGCCTACTATGGCTACACCTTC. This sequence encodes CASSLSSGGAYYGYTF.

The rearrangement uses TRBV6-5 and TRBJ2-7; a possible D gene is TRBD1 (5 bases). The CDR3 loop spans 13 amino acids. CDR1 MNHEY and CDR2 SVGAGI come from the germline V gene. V lost 6 bases, J lost 1 base, and 10 bases lay in between. In DNA, the CDR3 is TGTGCCAGCAGCGAAGACAGATCCTACGAGCAGTACTTC. This codes for CASSEDRSYEQYF.

This clone was observed once. The chain employs TRBV10-2 and TRBJ2-5, with 11 nucleotides matching TRBD2. CDR3 length: 14 amino acids. V lost 6 bases and J lost 0; bases outside the gene matches: 0. Germline assignment: CDR1 WSHSY and CDR2 SAAADI. The CDR3 nucleotides read TGCGCCAGCAGGACTAGCGGGAACCAAGAGACCCAGTACTTC. Its translation: CASRTSGNQETQYF.

The CDR3 bases are TGTGCCAGCAGCCTAGGGACAGGGGCTTGGGAGCAGTACTTC. Translating gives CASSLGTGAWEQYF. V and J are TRBV11-2 and TRBJ2-7; 10 nucleotides align to TRBD1. The V gene's germline CDR1 is SGHAT and CDR2 FQNNGV. The V and J ends lost 5 bases and 7 bases, in that order; junction bases with no gene match: 8. The CDR3 consists of 14 residues.

This chain joins TRBV7-6 and TRBJ1-3; D call uncertain. The V gene's germline CDR1 is SGHVS and CDR2 FNYEAQ. CDR3 length equals 15 residues. V gave up 1 base and J gave up 2 bases, with 9 bases separating them. In DNA form, the CDR3 reads TGTGCCAGCAGCTTAGAACATTCCACTGGAAACACCATATATTTT. It translates to CASSLEHSTGNTIYF.

This clone was counted once. This chain uses TRBV21-1 with TRBJ2-7; TRBD2, the D gene given by the table, was not confirmed from the DNA. TRBV21-1 is described as a pseudogene. The CDR3 has 15 residues. The CDR3 DNA sequence: TGTGCCAGCAGCCCCGAGACCCGGGGGTACGGAGGCATGAACTTC. This sequence encodes CASSPETRGYGGMNF.

The chain recombines TRBV9 with TRBJ2-4, with 11 positions matching TRBD2. The length of the CDR3 is 16 residues. The ends lost 4 bases at V and 1 base at J; junction bases unmatched: 4. CDR1 is SGDLS, CDR2 YYNGEE, per germline. Here the CDR3 DNA reads TGTGCCAGCAGCCCTAGCGGGGGGTTGGCCAAAAACATTCAGTACTTC. This translates into CASSPSGGLAKNIQYF.

V is TRBV4-1 and J is TRBJ1-1; possibly TRBD1 for D (6 bases). CDR3 length: 15 residues. Per germline, CDR1 MGHRA and CDR2 YSYEKL. V gave up 0 bases and J gave up 1 base, with 9 bases separating them. For the CDR3, the DNA is TGCGCCAGCAGCCAAGAAGGACAGCCGAACACTGAAGCTTTCTTT. Translating it yields CASSQEGQPNTEAFF.

The chain combines TRBV7-9 with TRBJ2-2, with D unclear. The CDR3 has 14 amino acids. The germline CDR1 and CDR2 sequences are SEHNR and FQNEAQ (reference sequence). V was shortened by 7 bases and J by 3 bases, with 12 bases between the two germline ends. The CDR3 region is CASIVVLDTGELFF. The CDR3 bases are TGTGCCAGCATCGTCGTGCTGGACACCGGGGAGCTGTTTTTT. The entire variable domain, with the rest obtained from reference TRBV7-9 and TRBJ2-2, is as follows: DTGVSQNPRHKITKRGQNVTFRCDPISEHNRLYWYRQTLGQGPEFLTYFQNEAQLEKSRLLSDRFSAERPKGSFSTLEIQRTEQGDSAMYLCASIVVLDTGELFFGEGSRLTVL.

V and J are TRBV27 and TRBJ2-1, with a possible D match to TRBD1 (5 bases). Germline-derived CDR1 and CDR2 are MNHEY and SMNVEV (reference sequence). The CDR3 runs to 15 residues. V was trimmed by 6 bases and J by 2 bases, leaving 14 bases between them. The CDR3 coding sequence is TGTGCCAGCAGGACCCCAGGGATAGCCTACAATGAGCAGTTCTTC. Protein product: CASRTPGIAYNEQFF.

This clone was seen only once. The rearrangement uses TRBV28 and TRBJ1-1, with 7 bases lining up with TRBD1. The CDR3 contains 16 residues. Trimming took 7 bases from V and 5 from J; bases not matched to a gene: 16. Germline V gives CDR1 MDHEN, CDR2 SYDVKM. The CDR3 DNA reads as TGTGCCAGCACCCCGCTAAAGGGACAGCGGTGGACTGAAGCTTTCTTT. Residues: CASTPLKGQRWTEAFF.

The V call is TRBV7-9, the J call TRBJ1-2; 9 bases match TRBD1. The trim removed 5 bases at V and 4 bases at J, leaving 2 bases unmatched. Germline-derived CDR1 and CDR2 are SEHNR and FQNEAQ (reference sequence). There are 13 residues in the CDR3. CDR3 nucleotides: TGTGCCAGCAGCCCACAGGGGGCCTATGGCTACACCTTC. It yields the protein CASSPQGAYGYTF.

The J gene is TRBJ1-2, the V gene TRBV27; possibly TRBD1 for D (6 bases). The CDR3 length is 15 residues. V shed 4 bases and J shed 3 bases, with 15 bases lying between them. The germline CDR1 and CDR2 sequences are MNHEY and SMNVEV (reference sequence). CDR3 bases: TGTGCCAGCAGTTCGAAAGCGACAGGCGACTATGGCTACACCTTC. Its protein is CASSSKATGDYGYTF.

This chain uses TRBV5-1 with TRBJ2-7, with TRBD1 as a possible D gene (6 bases). CDR1 SGHRS and CDR2 YFSETQ come from the germline V gene. The CDR3 loop spans 15 amino acids. Deletions cut 4 bases from V and 3 bases from J, with 17 bases between. CDR3 bases: TGCGCCAGCAGCATGTGGACAGAATCCGACTACGAGCAGTACTTC. This gives the protein CASSMWTESDYEQYF.

The chain uses TRBV7-2 and TRBJ2-7; a possible D gene is TRBD1 (6 bases). Trimming shortened V by 5 bases and J by 3 bases, and 14 bases separated the two germline ends. CDR1 and CDR2 (germline): SGHTA, FQGNSA. The CDR3 totals 14 residues. The CDR3 DNA sequence: TGTGCCAGCAGCCACACAGGGTTGGTCTACGAGCAGTACTTC. The encoded protein is CASSHTGLVYEQYF.

The chain has TRBV29-1 and TRBJ2-3; 8 nucleotides agree with TRBD1. There are 15 residues in the CDR3. Unmatched junction bases numbered 5, after V lost 2 bases and J lost 1 base. Looked up from germline, CDR1 is SQVTM and CDR2 is ANQGSEA. The CDR3 sequence is CSVERGTGGTDTQYF. CDR3 DNA sequence: TGCAGCGTTGAACGAGGGACAGGAGGCACAGATACGCAGTATTTT.

The V and J genes are TRBV28 and TRBJ2-1; possibly TRBD2 for D (6 bases). This CDR3 spans 17 amino acids. V was clipped by 3 bases and J by 6 bases, with 21 bases between them. CDR1 MDHEN and CDR2 SYDVKM come from the germline V gene. This chain's CDR3 is CASSFRERVFPGNEQFF. CDR3 in DNA: TGTGCCAGCAGTTTTCGGGAGCGGGTGTTCCCGGGCAATGAGCAGTTCTTC.

The CDR3 bases are TGTGCCAGCAGTCCGAGGGACAGGAACTTATATGGCTACACCTTC. Translation: CASSPRDRNLYGYTF. The V call is TRBV27, the J call TRBJ1-2; 8 bases fit TRBD1. Germline V gives CDR1 MNHEY, CDR2 SMNVEV (reference sequence). After removal of 5 bases from V and 5 bases from J, the junction contained 10 bases not matched to a gene. The length of the CDR3 is 15 residues.

The chain uses TRBV18 and TRBJ2-5; 8 bases align to TRBD1. CDR3 size: 14 residues. With 4 bases clipped from V and 5 bases from J, the junction kept 6 bases outside the gene matches. Per germline, CDR1 KGHSH and CDR2 LQKENI. CDR3 sequence reads: CASSQPRTGETQYF. The CDR3 DNA sequence: TGTGCCAGCTCACAACCCCGGACAGGGGAGACCCAGTACTTC.